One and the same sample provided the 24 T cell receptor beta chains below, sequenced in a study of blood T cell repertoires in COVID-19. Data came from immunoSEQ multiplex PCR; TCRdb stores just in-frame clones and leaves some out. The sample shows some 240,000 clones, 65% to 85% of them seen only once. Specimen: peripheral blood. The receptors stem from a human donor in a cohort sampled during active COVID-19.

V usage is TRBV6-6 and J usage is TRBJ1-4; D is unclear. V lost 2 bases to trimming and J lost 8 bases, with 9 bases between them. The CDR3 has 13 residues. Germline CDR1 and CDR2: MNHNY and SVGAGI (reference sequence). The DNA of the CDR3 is TGTGCCAGCAGTTACACCGAACGGGAAAAACTGTTTTTT. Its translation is CASSYTEREKLFF.

The DNA for the CDR3 is TGTGCCAGCAGCTTAGGGCTAGCGGGGGACCTCCTGAGCACAGATACGCAGTATTTT. The encoded protein is CASSLGLAGDLLSTDTQYF. The V call is TRBV11-2, the J call TRBJ2-3; 10 bases map to TRBD2. CDR3 size: 19 residues. Trimming at V came to 1 base and at J to 0 bases, leaving 10 bases not matched to a gene. The germline gives CDR1 SGHAT, CDR2 FQNNGV.

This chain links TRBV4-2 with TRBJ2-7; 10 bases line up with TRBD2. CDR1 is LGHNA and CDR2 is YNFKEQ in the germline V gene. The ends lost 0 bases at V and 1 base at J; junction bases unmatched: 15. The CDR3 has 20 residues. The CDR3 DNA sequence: TGTGCCAGCAGCCAAGACGAAAAGACTAGCGGGTACGATCGATCCTACGAGCAGTACTTC. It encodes CASSQDEKTSGYDRSYEQYF.

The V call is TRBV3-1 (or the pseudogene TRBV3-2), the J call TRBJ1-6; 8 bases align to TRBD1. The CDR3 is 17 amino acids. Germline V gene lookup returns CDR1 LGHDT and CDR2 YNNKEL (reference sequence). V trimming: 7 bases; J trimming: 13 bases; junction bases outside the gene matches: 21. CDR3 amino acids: CASTQGAQETGGNPLHF. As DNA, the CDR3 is TGTGCCAGCACCCAGGGGGCCCAGGAGACGGGGGGGAATCCCCTCCACTTT.

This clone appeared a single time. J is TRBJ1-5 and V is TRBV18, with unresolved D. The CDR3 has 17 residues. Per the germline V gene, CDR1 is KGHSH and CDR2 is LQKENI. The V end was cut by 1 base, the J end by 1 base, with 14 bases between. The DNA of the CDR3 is TGTGCCAGCTCACCACGGGCCGTTTTAGAGAGCAATCAGCCCCAGCATTTT. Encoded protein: CASSPRAVLESNQPQHF. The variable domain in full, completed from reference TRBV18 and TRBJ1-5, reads NAGVMQNPRHLVRRRGQEARLRCSPMKGHSHVYWYRQLPEEGLKFMVYLQKENIIDESGMPKERFSAEFPKEGPSILRIQQVVRGDSAAYFCASSPRAVLESNQPQHFGDGTRLSIL.

The CDR3 DNA reads as TGTGCCAGCAGCCCGAGCGGGACAGGGGGCAGTTCACCCCTCCACTTT. It specifies CASSPSGTGGSSPLHF. The chain has TRBV5-5 and TRBJ1-6; 12 nucleotides align to TRBD1. This CDR3 has 16 amino acids. With V trimmed by 4 bases and J by 9 bases, 8 bases remained unmatched. Germline CDR1 SGHKS, CDR2 YYEKEE (reference sequence).

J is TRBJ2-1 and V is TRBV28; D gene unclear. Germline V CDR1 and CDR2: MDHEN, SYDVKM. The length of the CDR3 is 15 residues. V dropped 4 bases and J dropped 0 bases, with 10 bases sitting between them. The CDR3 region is CASSSDLYSYNEQFF. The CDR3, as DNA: TGTGCCAGCAGTTCCGACTTATACTCCTACAATGAGCAGTTCTTC.

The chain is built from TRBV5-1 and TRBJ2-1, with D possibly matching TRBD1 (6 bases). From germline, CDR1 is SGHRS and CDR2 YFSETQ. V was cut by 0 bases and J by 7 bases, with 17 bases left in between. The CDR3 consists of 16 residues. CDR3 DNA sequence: TGCGCCAGCAGCTTGGCCCAACTTTCTGACAGGAATGAGCAGTTCTTC. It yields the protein CASSLAQLSDRNEQFF.

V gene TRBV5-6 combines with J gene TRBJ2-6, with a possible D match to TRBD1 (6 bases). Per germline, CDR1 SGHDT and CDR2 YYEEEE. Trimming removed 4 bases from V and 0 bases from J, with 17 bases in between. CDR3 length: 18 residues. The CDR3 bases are TGTGCCAGCAGCGAGGCCGGGGACACAAGCTCTGGGGCCAACGTCCTGACTTTC. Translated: CASSEAGDTSSGANVLTF.

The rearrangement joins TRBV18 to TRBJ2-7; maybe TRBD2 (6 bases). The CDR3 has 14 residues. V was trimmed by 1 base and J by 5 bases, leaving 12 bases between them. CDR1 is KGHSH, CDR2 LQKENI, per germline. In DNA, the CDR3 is TGTGCCAGCTCACCACGGGAGGTGGGGAACGAGCAGTACTTC. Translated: CASSPREVGNEQYF.

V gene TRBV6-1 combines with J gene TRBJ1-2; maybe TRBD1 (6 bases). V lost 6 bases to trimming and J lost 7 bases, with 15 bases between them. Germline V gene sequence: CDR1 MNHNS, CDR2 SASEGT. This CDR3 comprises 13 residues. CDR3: CASSPGTYGGYTF. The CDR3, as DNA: TGTGCCAGCAGCCCCGGGACATACGGTGGCTACACCTTC.

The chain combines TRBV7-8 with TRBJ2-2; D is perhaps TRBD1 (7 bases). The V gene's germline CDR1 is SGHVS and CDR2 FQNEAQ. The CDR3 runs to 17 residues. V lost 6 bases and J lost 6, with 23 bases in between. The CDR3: CASSPAFGAGGSGELFF. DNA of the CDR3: TGTGCCAGCAGTCCTGCCTTTGGGGCAGGGGGGTCCGGGGAGCTGTTTTTT. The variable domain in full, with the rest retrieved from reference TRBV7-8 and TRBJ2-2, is GAGVSQSPRYKVAKRGQDVALRCDPISGHVSLFWYQQALGQGPEFLTYFQNEAQLDKSGLPSDRFFAERPEGSVSTLKIQRTQQEDSAVYLCASSPAFGAGGSGELFFGEGSRLTVL.

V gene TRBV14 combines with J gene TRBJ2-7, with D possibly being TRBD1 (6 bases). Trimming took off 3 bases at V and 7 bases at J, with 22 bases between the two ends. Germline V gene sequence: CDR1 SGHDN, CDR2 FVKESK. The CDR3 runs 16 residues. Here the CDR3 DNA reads TGTGCCAGCAGCCATCCTTTACAGGGAAGCGTCGGGGAGCAGTACTTC. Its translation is CASSHPLQGSVGEQYF.

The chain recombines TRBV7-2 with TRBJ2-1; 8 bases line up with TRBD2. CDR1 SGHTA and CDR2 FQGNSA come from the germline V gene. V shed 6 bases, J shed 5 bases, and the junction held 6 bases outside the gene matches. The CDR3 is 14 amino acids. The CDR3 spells CASRYTSGDNEQFF. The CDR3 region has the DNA TGTGCCAGCAGGTATACTAGCGGAGACAATGAGCAGTTCTTC.

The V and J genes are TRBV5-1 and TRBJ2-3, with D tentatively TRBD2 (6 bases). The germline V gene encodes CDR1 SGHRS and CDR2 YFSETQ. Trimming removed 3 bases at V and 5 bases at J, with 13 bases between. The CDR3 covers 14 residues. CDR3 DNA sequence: TGCGCCAGCAGCTCGCTCGGAGGGGTAGATACGCAGTATTTT. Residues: CASSSLGGVDTQYF. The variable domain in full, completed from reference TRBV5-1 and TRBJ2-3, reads KAGVTQTPRYLIKTRGQQVTLSCSPISGHRSVSWYQQTPGQGLQFLFEYFSETQRNKGNFPGRFSGRQFSNSRSEMNVSTLELGDSALYLCASSSLGGVDTQYFGPGTRLTVL.

The CDR3 nucleotides are TGTGCCAGCAGTGCCATGGACAGAAGCAATCAGCCCCAGCATTTT. Its translation is CASSAMDRSNQPQHF. The genes are TRBV2 and TRBJ1-5; weak D call: TRBD1 (6 bases). Deletions cut 4 bases from V and 1 base from J, with 11 bases between. Germline-derived CDR1 and CDR2 are SNHLY and FYNNEI. The CDR3 spans 15 residues.

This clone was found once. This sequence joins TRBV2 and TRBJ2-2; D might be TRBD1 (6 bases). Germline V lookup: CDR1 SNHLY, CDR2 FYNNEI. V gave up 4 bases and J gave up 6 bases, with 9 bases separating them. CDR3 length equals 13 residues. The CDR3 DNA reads TGTGCCAGCAGTGTACAGGGTGCCGGGGAGCTGTTTTTT. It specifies CASSVQGAGELFF.

The CDR3 sequence: CASSPYDSSAVDTQYF. The CDR3 DNA follows: TGTGCCAGCAGCCCCTACGACTCTAGCGCCGTAGATACGCAGTATTTT. The J gene is TRBJ2-3, the V gene TRBV7-9; possibly TRBD2 for D (6 bases). The CDR3 has 16 residues. Trimming took off 5 bases at V and 5 bases at J, with 20 bases between the two ends. The germline gives CDR1 SEHNR, CDR2 FQNEAQ (reference sequence).

The CDR3 DNA is TGTGCCAGGGGAGGAGGGAACTATGGCTACACCTTC. Translation: CARGGGNYGYTF. V is TRBV6-5 and J is TRBJ1-2; no clear D gene. CDR1 is MNHEY and CDR2 is SVGAGI in the germline V gene. CDR3 size: 12 residues. V was cut by 9 bases and J by 2 bases, with 10 bases left in between.

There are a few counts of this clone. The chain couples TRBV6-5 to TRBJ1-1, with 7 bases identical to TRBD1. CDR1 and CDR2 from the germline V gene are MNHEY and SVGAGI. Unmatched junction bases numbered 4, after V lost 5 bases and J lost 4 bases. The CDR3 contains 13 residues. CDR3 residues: CASSRTGSTEAFF. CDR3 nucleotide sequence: TGTGCCAGCAGTCGGACAGGAAGCACTGAAGCTTTCTTT.

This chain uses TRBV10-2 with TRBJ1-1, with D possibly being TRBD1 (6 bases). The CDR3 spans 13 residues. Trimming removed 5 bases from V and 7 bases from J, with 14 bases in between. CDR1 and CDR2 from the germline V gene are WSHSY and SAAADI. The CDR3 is CASSSDRYYEAFF. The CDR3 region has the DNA TGCGCCAGCAGTTCCGACAGGTACTATGAAGCTTTCTTT.

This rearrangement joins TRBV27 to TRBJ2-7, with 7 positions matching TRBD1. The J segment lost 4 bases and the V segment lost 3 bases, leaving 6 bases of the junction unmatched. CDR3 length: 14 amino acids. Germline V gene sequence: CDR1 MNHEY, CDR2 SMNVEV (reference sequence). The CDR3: CASSFRQGIYEQYF. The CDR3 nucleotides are TGTGCCAGCAGTTTCAGACAGGGCATTTACGAGCAGTACTTC.

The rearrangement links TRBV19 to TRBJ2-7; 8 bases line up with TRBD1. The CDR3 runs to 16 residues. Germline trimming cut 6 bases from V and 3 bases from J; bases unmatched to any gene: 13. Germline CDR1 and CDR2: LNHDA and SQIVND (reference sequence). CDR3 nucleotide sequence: TGTGCCAGTAGAAGGGGGACAGGCGGCGTGTTCTACGAGCAGTACTTC. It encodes CASRRGTGGVFYEQYF.

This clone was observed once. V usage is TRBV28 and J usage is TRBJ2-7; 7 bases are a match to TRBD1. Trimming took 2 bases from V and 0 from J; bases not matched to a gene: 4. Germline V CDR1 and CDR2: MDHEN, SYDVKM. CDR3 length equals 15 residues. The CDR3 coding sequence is TGTGCCAGCAGTTTAGGGGACAGTAGCTCCTACGAGCAGTACTTC. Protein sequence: CASSLGDSSSYEQYF.